These 31 T cell receptor beta chains came from one sample sequenced in a study of beta chain features in type 1 diabetes. Expressed TCRB transcripts were sequenced because the entire RNA isolate underwent reverse transcription. TCRdb's table, derived via immunoSEQ multiplex PCR, lists solely in-frame clones and lacks some. Among 620,000 or so clones, 15% to 18% were seen once, and the ten largest hold about 0.087%. The sequenced sample consisted of naive CD4+ T cells from blood. These receptors were obtained from a man between 18 and 29 years old in good health.

The chain has TRBV10-3 and TRBJ2-3, with 11 positions matching TRBD1. J lost 5 bases, V lost 10 bases, and 11 bases had no gene match. Germline V gives CDR1 ENHRY, CDR2 SYGVKD. This CDR3 spans 15 amino acids. CDR3 protein: CATFRDRGMGDTQYF. DNA for the CDR3: TGTGCCACCTTCCGGGACAGGGGGATGGGAGATACGCAGTATTTT.

The V and J genes are TRBV11-2 and TRBJ2-2; TRBD1 might be the D (6 bases). The CDR3 length is 17 residues. The V end lost 1 base, the J end lost 1 base, and 13 bases lay between the germline ends. Germline CDR1 and CDR2: SGHAT and FQNNGV. The CDR3 here is CASSLVGSRGNTGELFF. The CDR3, as DNA: TGTGCCAGCAGCTTAGTAGGGTCCAGGGGGAACACCGGGGAGCTGTTTTTT. The whole variable domain, filled in from reference TRBV11-2 and TRBJ2-2, reads EAGVAQSPRYKIIEKRQSVAFWCNPISGHATLYWYQQILGQGPKLLIQFQNNGVVDDSQLPKDRFSAERLKGVDSTLKIQPAKLEDSAVYLCASSLVGSRGNTGELFFGEGSRLTVL.

The V call is TRBV7-6, the J call TRBJ1-1; perhaps TRBD1 as D (5 bases). From germline, CDR1 is SGHVS and CDR2 FNYEAQ. The CDR3 has 14 residues. The ends were cut back, 0 bases at V and 4 bases at J, with 9 bases in the middle. CDR3 DNA sequence: TGTGCCAGCAGCTTAGCGCTGGGGGGCACTGAAGCTTTCTTT. It translates to CASSLALGGTEAFF.

About this clone: Other nucleotide sequences from this sample produce the same CDR3. The chain couples TRBV5-1 to TRBJ2-2; D ambiguous. The V gene's germline CDR1 is SGHRS and CDR2 YFSETQ. The V and J ends lost 0 bases and 1 base respectively, with 7 bases between them. The CDR3 length is 15 residues. CDR3 loop: CASSLERLNTGELFF. The CDR3 coding sequence is TGCGCCAGCAGCTTGGAACGGCTGAACACCGGGGAGCTGTTTTTT. The full variable domain, completed using reference TRBV5-1 and TRBJ2-2, is KAGVTQTPRYLIKTRGQQVTLSCSPISGHRSVSWYQQTPGQGLQFLFEYFSETQRNKGNFPGRFSGRQFSNSRSEMNVSTLELGDSALYLCASSLERLNTGELFFGEGSRLTVL.

This clone was picked up many times. The junction and the germline gene differ at one end; a read error may be behind it. The chain's CDR3 is CASREGLEQFF. The CDR3 DNA follows: TGTGCCAGCAGGGAAGGACTAGAGCAGTTCTTC. This chain connects TRBV2 to TRBJ2-1; maybe TRBD2 (6 bases). The CDR3 runs 11 residues. Germline V gene lookup returns CDR1 SNHLY and CDR2 FYNNEI.

This clone turned up a few times. The gene calls are TRBV7-2 and TRBJ2-1, with 9 bases fitting TRBD1. The CDR3 totals 15 residues. With V trimmed by 5 bases and J by 3 bases, 5 bases remained unmatched. From germline, CDR1 is SGHTA and CDR2 FQGNSA. CDR3 sequence reads: CASSRDRVDYNEQFF. CDR3 nucleotide sequence: TGTGCCAGCAGCCGGGACAGGGTGGACTACAATGAGCAGTTCTTC.

This chain connects TRBV7-3 to TRBJ2-7; 8 bases align to TRBD1. With V trimmed by 5 bases and J by 6 bases, 15 bases remained unmatched. The CDR3 runs to 16 residues. From germline, CDR1 is SGHTA and CDR2 FQGTGA. DNA for the CDR3: TGTGCCAGCAGCATTACCTCGACAGGGGCCGGGACCGAGCAGTACTTC. It yields the protein CASSITSTGAGTEQYF.

The gene calls are TRBV5-1 and TRBJ2-1, with D maybe TRBD1 (5 bases). The CDR3 runs to 15 residues. The germline CDR1 and CDR2 sequences are SGHRS and YFSETQ. Deletions cut 3 bases from V and 4 bases from J, with 14 bases between. The CDR3 sequence: CASSYTSTVYNEQFF. As DNA, the CDR3 is TGCGCCAGCAGCTACACCTCGACAGTTTACAATGAGCAGTTCTTC.

The gene calls are TRBV18 and TRBJ2-6; D unresolved. Germline V CDR1 and CDR2: KGHSH, LQKENI. The CDR3 totals 16 residues. V shed 2 bases and J shed 0 bases, with 8 bases lying between them. In nucleotides, the CDR3 is TGTGCCAGCTCACCAAAAGAATACTCTGGGGCCAACGTCCTGACTTTC. It is translated as CASSPKEYSGANVLTF.

This clone was recorded a few times. The chain joins TRBV15 to TRBJ2-7; the D gene could be TRBD1 or TRBD2 (6 bases each). V was shortened by 7 bases and J by 6 bases, with 19 bases between the two germline ends. The CDR3 totals 14 residues. In germline, CDR1 is LNHNV, CDR2 YYDKDF (reference sequence). The CDR3 nucleotides are TGTGCCACCAAAAGGCGTCGGGAGACAGGCGAGCAGTACTTC. It translates to CATKRRRETGEQYF.

The rearrangement uses TRBV7-8 and TRBJ2-7; D perhaps matches TRBD1 (5 bases). The CDR3 consists of 14 residues. The V end was cut by 5 bases, the J end by 0 bases, with 11 bases between. Per germline, CDR1 SGHVS and CDR2 FQNEAQ. The CDR3 sequence: CASSIGHLSYEQYF. The CDR3 nucleotides are TGTGCCAGCAGCATAGGACACCTCTCCTACGAGCAGTACTTC.

A few counts support this clone. The rearrangement joins TRBV7-2 to TRBJ2-2; D is possibly TRBD2 (6 bases). V lost 4 bases to trimming and J lost 0 bases, with 15 bases between them. This CDR3 has 17 residues. Germline lookup yields CDR1 SGHTA and CDR2 FQGNSA. The CDR3 loop is CASSSQSGTANTGELFF. For the CDR3, the DNA is TGTGCCAGCAGCTCCCAATCCGGGACTGCGAACACCGGGGAGCTGTTTTTT.

This clone was found a few times. The chain couples TRBV9 to TRBJ1-1; 7 bases agree with TRBD1. V gave up 7 bases and J gave up 8 bases; unmatched junction bases: 14. CDR3 size: 14 residues. Germline values: CDR1 SGDLS, CDR2 YYNGEE. CDR3 in amino acids: CASGKSQGETEAFF. CDR3 DNA: TGTGCCAGCGGAAAGTCTCAGGGGGAGACCGAAGCTTTCTTT.

In its sample, this clone was seen a few times. The rearrangement links TRBV4-2 to TRBJ2-1, with 9 bases fitting TRBD2. There are 15 residues in the CDR3. V gave up 4 bases and J gave up 2 bases; unmatched junction bases: 3. CDR1 is LGHNA and CDR2 is YNFKEQ in the germline V gene. The DNA of the CDR3 is TGTGCCAGCAGCCTTCGACTAGCGGCCTACAATGAGCAGTTCTTC. Protein: CASSLRLAAYNEQFF.

This clone was recorded a few times. This same CDR3 is encoded by further DNA sequences in the sample. The J gene is TRBJ2-7, the V gene TRBV6-6; TRBD1 matches 10 bases. V shed 5 bases, J shed 2 bases, and the junction held 6 bases outside the gene matches. Looked up from germline, CDR1 is MNHNY and CDR2 is SVGAGI (reference sequence). The CDR3 is 15 residues long. The CDR3 DNA follows: TGTGCCAGCAGTCCGGGACAGGGGCCCACCTACGAGCAGTACTTC. Protein product: CASSPGQGPTYEQYF.

This clone was counted only a few times. The rearrangement uses TRBV7-8 and TRBJ1-5; D unclear. The V end was cut by 2 bases, the J end by 1 base, with 9 bases between. There are 15 residues in the CDR3. The germline CDR1 and CDR2 sequences are SGHVS and FQNEAQ. The CDR3 here is CASSLTAFSNQPQHF. The CDR3 bases are TGTGCCAGCAGCTTAACGGCCTTCAGCAATCAGCCCCAGCATTTT.

The chain couples TRBV6-6 to TRBJ1-6; TRBD1 aligns across 7 bases. V shed 8 bases, J shed 6 bases, and the junction held 7 bases outside the gene matches. Looked up from germline, CDR1 is MNHNY and CDR2 is SVGAGI (reference sequence). This CDR3 comprises 14 residues. The CDR3 loop reads CASLRTGRNSPLHF. The CDR3 region has the DNA TGTGCCAGCCTACGGACAGGTCGTAATTCACCCCTCCACTTT.

The table lists this clone with a few counts. The same CDR3 can be traced to other DNA sequences in this sample. The genes are TRBV30 and TRBJ1-1; D is unclear. This CDR3 contains 12 residues. The V end was cut by 3 bases, the J end by 1 base, with 6 bases between. The germline gives CDR1 GTSNPN, CDR2 SVGIG (reference sequence). The CDR3, as DNA: TGTGCCTGGAGCCGAGAGAACACTGAAGCTTTCTTT. Translation: CAWSRENTEAFF.

This clone turned up a few times. V and J are TRBV29-1 and TRBJ2-7; 14 positions agree with TRBD2. V lost 6 bases, J lost 7 bases, and 11 bases stayed unmatched. There are 15 residues in the CDR3. The germline CDR1 and CDR2 sequences are SQVTM and ANQGSEA. The CDR3 protein is CSVGARLAGGQEQYF. The CDR3 DNA reads as TGCAGCGTCGGTGCCCGACTAGCGGGAGGGCAAGAGCAGTACTTC.

The chain has TRBV6-6 and TRBJ1-2, with 7 bases fitting TRBD1. From germline, CDR1 is MNHNY and CDR2 SVGAGI (reference sequence). There are 14 residues in the CDR3. Unmatched junction bases numbered 10, after V lost 8 bases and J lost 4 bases. The CDR3 coding sequence is TGTGCCAGCGTAACACCGGAGGGGGCCTATGGCTACACCTTC. Translation: CASVTPEGAYGYTF.

This clone was counted a few times. The chain uses TRBV6-1 and TRBJ2-6, with TRBD1 matching 9 bases. The CDR3 extends over 15 amino acids. From germline, CDR1 is MNHNS and CDR2 SASEGT. J lost 2 bases, V lost 4 bases, and 0 bases had no gene match. This CDR3 reads CASSGDRAGANVLTF. In DNA, the CDR3 is TGTGCCAGCAGTGGGGACAGGGCTGGGGCCAACGTCCTGACTTTC.

The genes are TRBV5-6 and TRBJ1-5; unclear D gene. The germline V gene encodes CDR1 SGHDT and CDR2 YYEEEE. V lost 2 bases, J lost 0 bases, and 9 bases lay in between. The CDR3 is 15 amino acids. The chain's CDR3 is CASSFGGHSNQPQHF. The CDR3 DNA sequence: TGTGCCAGCAGCTTCGGAGGCCATAGCAATCAGCCCCAGCATTTT.

This chain joins TRBV5-1 and TRBJ1-1, with TRBD1 as a possible D gene (5 bases). This CDR3 comprises 15 residues. Germline CDR1 reads SGHRS; CDR2 reads YFSETQ. V was clipped by 0 bases and J by 4 bases, with 13 bases between them. CDR3 protein: CASSLVGAGSTEAFF. CDR3 DNA: TGCGCCAGCAGCTTGGTTGGGGCAGGTAGCACTGAAGCTTTCTTT.

The chain has TRBV29-1 and TRBJ2-1, with D possibly being TRBD1 (5 bases). The V and J ends lost 5 bases and 0 bases respectively, with 20 bases between them. The CDR3 has 17 amino acids. From germline, CDR1 is SQVTM and CDR2 ANQGSEA. CDR3 in DNA: TGCAGCGTTACCCGACAGAAAACTAAGAGCTCCTACAATGAGCAGTTCTTC. This translates into CSVTRQKTKSSYNEQFF.

The chain joins TRBV7-3 to TRBJ2-3, with TRBD2 identical over 7 bases. J gave up 0 bases and V 1 base, and 4 bases lay outside the gene matches. Looked up from germline, CDR1 is SGHTA and CDR2 is FQGTGA. This CDR3 has 16 residues. The CDR3 sequence: CASSLMSGGSTDTQYF. DNA of the CDR3: TGTGCCAGCAGCTTAATGTCGGGAGGAAGCACAGATACGCAGTATTTT.

This clone was picked up a small number of times. The rearrangement uses TRBV11-3 and TRBJ1-1, with D possibly matching TRBD1 (5 bases). The V end was cut by 5 bases, the J end by 1 base, with 8 bases between. The CDR3 has 13 amino acids. From germline, CDR1 is SGHNT and CDR2 YENEEA. In nucleotides, the CDR3 is TGTGCCAGCAGCCAACAGGAGAACACTGAAGCTTTCTTT. It yields the protein CASSQQENTEAFF.

The chain combines TRBV28 with TRBJ2-7, with D tentatively TRBD1 (6 bases). Germline CDR1 MDHEN, CDR2 SYDVKM. V dropped 9 bases and J dropped 0 bases, with 18 bases sitting between them. The CDR3 totals 15 residues. The CDR3 sequence is CASTPSGGPSYEQYF. CDR3 sequence (DNA): TGTGCCAGTACTCCTTCTGGGGGCCCCTCCTACGAGCAGTACTTC.

About this clone itself: A much larger clone sits a single nucleotide away, making a read error possible. The same CDR3 is also encoded by other DNA sequences in this sample. The V and J genes are TRBV5-4 and TRBJ2-3; D is unclear. The CDR3 runs to 13 residues. The V end was cut by 0 bases, the J end by 0 bases, with 2 bases between. The germline V gene has CDR1 SGHNT and CDR2 YYREEE (reference sequence). CDR3 nucleotides: TGTGCCAGCAGCTTGGCCAGCACAGATACGCAGTATTTT. Translation gives CASSLASTDTQYF.

In its sample, this clone was seen a few times. The chain employs TRBV6-1 and TRBJ2-1, with D maybe TRBD2 (5 bases). Trimming shortened V by 6 bases and J by 4 bases, and 10 bases separated the two germline ends. Per the germline V gene, CDR1 is MNHNS and CDR2 is SASEGT. The CDR3 length is 13 residues. The DNA for the CDR3 is TGTGCCAGCAGGCATGGCGGGTACAATGAGCAGTTCTTC. Its translation is CASRHGGYNEQFF.

This chain links TRBV28 with TRBJ2-7; TRBD1 aligns across 9 bases. This CDR3 has 15 amino acids. V shed 6 bases, J shed 0 bases, and the junction held 6 bases outside the gene matches. CDR1 and CDR2 (germline): MDHEN, SYDVKM. The CDR3 nucleotides read TGTGCCAGCAGGCTCGGGACAGGGACCTCCTACGAGCAGTACTTC. Translating gives CASRLGTGTSYEQYF.

V is TRBV9 and J is TRBJ2-3, with TRBD1 matching 11 bases. The CDR3 is made up of 15 amino acids. The V and J ends lost 3 bases and 6 bases, in that order; junction bases with no gene match: 6. CDR1 SGDLS and CDR2 YYNGEE come from the germline V gene. CDR3 residues: CASSARTGGRDTQYF. Written as DNA, the CDR3 is TGTGCCAGCAGCGCCAGGACAGGGGGCCGTGATACGCAGTATTTT.